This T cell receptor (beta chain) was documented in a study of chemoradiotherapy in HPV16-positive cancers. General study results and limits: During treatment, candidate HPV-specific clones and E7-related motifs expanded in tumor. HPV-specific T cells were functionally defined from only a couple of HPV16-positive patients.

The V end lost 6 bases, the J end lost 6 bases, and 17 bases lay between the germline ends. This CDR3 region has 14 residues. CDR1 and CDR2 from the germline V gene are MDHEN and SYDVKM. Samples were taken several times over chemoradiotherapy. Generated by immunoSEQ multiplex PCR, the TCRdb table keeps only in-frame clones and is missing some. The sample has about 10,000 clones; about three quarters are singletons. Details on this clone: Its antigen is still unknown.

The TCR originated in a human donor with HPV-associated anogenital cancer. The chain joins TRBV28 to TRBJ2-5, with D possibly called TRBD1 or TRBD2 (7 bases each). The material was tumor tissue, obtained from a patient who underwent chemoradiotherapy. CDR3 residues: CASSQGGGTKTQYF. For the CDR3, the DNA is TGTGCCAGCAGCCAGGGGGGAGGGACAAAGACCCAGTACTTC.